Below are 14 T cell receptor beta chains sequenced from a single sample in a study of blood T cell repertoires in COVID-19. The method was immunoSEQ multiplex PCR; TCRdb's version includes in-frame clones alone and lacks a portion of them. This table has roughly 80,000 clones, 80% appearing once. The sequenced material came from peripheral blood. Receptors originate from a man in his sixties with active or convalescent COVID-19.

The chain combines TRBV2 with TRBJ1-1, with D tentatively TRBD1 (6 bases). The CDR3 runs to 16 residues. Germline-derived CDR1 and CDR2 are SNHLY and FYNNEI. The V gene lost 1 base and the J gene lost 0 bases, with 12 bases spanning the gap. CDR3 loop: CASSEDAGEMNTEAFF. CDR3 bases: TGTGCCAGCAGTGAAGATGCAGGGGAGATGAACACTGAAGCTTTCTTT.

The chain is built from TRBV15 and TRBJ1-5; D unresolved. The CDR3 loop spans 14 amino acids. V was cut by 3 bases and J by 1 base, with 7 bases left in between. The germline V gene encodes CDR1 LNHNV and CDR2 YYDKDF (reference sequence). CDR3 in DNA: TGTGCCACCAGCAGTAGCCTCAGCAATCAGCCCCAGCATTTT. Translation gives CATSSSLSNQPQHF.

Only one count was recorded for this clone. The V gene is TRBV7-2, the J gene TRBJ1-2, with 7 bases aligning to TRBD1. Germline V gene data show CDR1 as SGHTA and CDR2 as FQGNSA. With 1 base clipped from V and 0 bases from J, the junction kept 2 bases outside the gene matches. The CDR3 is 15 amino acids. CDR3 DNA: TGTGCCAGCAGCTTAGTGCAGGGGGCTAACTATGGCTACACCTTC. The encoded protein is CASSLVQGANYGYTF. Combining the CDR3 with reference TRBV7-2 and TRBJ1-2 gives the whole variable domain GAGVSQSPSNKVTEKGKDVELRCDPISGHTALYWYRQSLGQGLEFLIYFQGNSAPDKSGLPSDRFSAERTGGSVSTLTIQRTQQEDSAVYLCASSLVQGANYGYTFGSGTRLTVV.

The chain recombines TRBV6-6 with TRBJ1-5; 10 bases are a match to TRBD1. This CDR3 is 18 amino acids long. V gave up 5 bases and J gave up 1 base; unmatched junction bases: 11. In germline, CDR1 is MNHNY, CDR2 SVGAGI (reference sequence). CDR3 sequence reads: CASSQYGQGVWSNQPQHF. Written as DNA, the CDR3 is TGTGCCAGCAGTCAATACGGACAGGGGGTCTGGAGCAATCAGCCCCAGCATTTT.

This clone was seen a few times. This chain links TRBV6-5 with TRBJ2-2; TRBD2 is a possible D gene (5 bases). The V end was cut by 6 bases, the J end by 1 base, with 9 bases between. The CDR3 covers 14 residues. Germline assignment: CDR1 MNHEY and CDR2 SVGAGI. The CDR3 region has the DNA TGTGCCAGCAGCCCAGGACTGAACACCGGGGAGCTGTTTTTT. Translation gives CASSPGLNTGELFF.

This clone was seen more than once but under ten times. The chain combines TRBV7-2 with TRBJ1-2; D is perhaps TRBD1 (5 bases). Trimming removed 2 bases from V and 8 bases from J, with 15 bases in between. CDR3 size: 14 residues. Germline V lookup: CDR1 SGHTA, CDR2 FQGNSA. The CDR3: CASSLKLAGNGYTF. CDR3 DNA: TGTGCCAGCAGCTTAAAGTTGGCAGGGAACGGCTACACCTTC.

V usage is TRBV7-3 and J usage is TRBJ2-3, with 8 nucleotides matching TRBD1. Germline assignment: CDR1 SGHTA and CDR2 FQGTGA. The V and J ends lost 3 bases and 3 bases, in that order; junction bases with no gene match: 5. This CDR3 spans 15 amino acids. CDR3 bases: TGTGCCAGCAGCTTTCAGGGGGCCGGGACAGATACGCAGTATTTT. It encodes CASSFQGAGTDTQYF.

This sequence joins TRBV5-5 and TRBJ2-3; D not resolved. CDR3 length equals 13 residues. Germline V gene lookup returns CDR1 SGHKS and CDR2 YYEKEE (reference sequence). The V and J ends lost 4 bases and 6 bases respectively, with 12 bases between them. CDR3 residues: CASSLWPTDTQYF. The CDR3 DNA reads as TGTGCCAGCAGCCTCTGGCCCACGGATACGCAGTATTTT. The full variable domain, rest sourced from reference TRBV5-5 and TRBJ2-3, is DAGVTQSPTHLIKTRGQQVTLRCSPISGHKSVSWYQQVLGQGPQFIFQYYEKEERGRGNFPDRFSARQFPNYSSELNVNALLLGDSALYLCASSLWPTDTQYFGPGTRLTVL.

The gene calls are TRBV19 and TRBJ1-1; 8 positions agree with TRBD1. V dropped 4 bases and J dropped 4; count of bases not matched to a gene: 2. This CDR3 region has 13 residues. CDR1 and CDR2 (germline): LNHDA, SQIVND (reference sequence). The CDR3 DNA sequence: TGTGCCAGTAGTAACACAGGGGGCACTGAAGCTTTCTTT. Translation gives CASSNTGGTEAFF.

J is TRBJ2-3 and V is TRBV4-3, with TRBD2 as a possible D gene (5 bases). The ends were cut back, 2 bases at V and 6 bases at J, with 12 bases in the middle. This CDR3 contains 14 residues. CDR1 and CDR2 from the germline V gene are LGHNA and YSLEER. The CDR3 protein is CASSQHEGMDTQYF. CDR3 nucleotide sequence: TGCGCCAGCAGCCAACATGAGGGAATGGATACGCAGTATTTT.

The chain links TRBV7-9 to TRBJ1-6, with D unresolved. Trimming cost V 6 bases and J 8 bases, with 14 bases left between them. The CDR3 has 14 amino acids. The germline V gene has CDR1 SEHNR and CDR2 FQNEAQ (reference sequence). The CDR3 here is CASRILRFDSPLHF. The DNA for the CDR3 is TGTGCCAGCAGGATCCTGCGGTTCGATTCACCCCTCCACTTT.

The chain links TRBV6-1 to TRBJ2-5; 8 nucleotides agree with TRBD1. Trimming took 0 bases from V and 5 from J; bases not matched to a gene: 8. Germline CDR1 is MNHNS and CDR2 is SASEGT. The length of the CDR3 is 16 residues. The CDR3 sequence: CASSEARSAGGETQYF. The DNA of the CDR3 is TGTGCCAGCAGTGAAGCGAGGAGTGCAGGGGGCGAGACCCAGTACTTC.

The chain joins TRBV5-1 to TRBJ2-1; weak D call: TRBD1 (6 bases). CDR1 SGHRS and CDR2 YFSETQ come from the germline V gene. The CDR3 sequence is 14 residues long. With 1 base removed from V and 10 bases from J, the gap between germline ends came to 15 bases. CDR3 loop: CASSLWDNNSEQFF. CDR3 nucleotide sequence: TGCGCCAGCAGCTTGTGGGACAACAACAGCGAGCAGTTCTTC.

Comments on this clone: A junction end diverges from the germline sequence, so it may reflect a read error. In the same sample, other DNA sequences code for this CDR3. The V and J genes are TRBV9 and TRBJ1-1; D uncertain. Per germline, CDR1 SGDLS and CDR2 YYNGEE. This CDR3 contains 14 residues. CDR3 in DNA: TGTGCCAGCAGCGTACAGGTCTCGAACACTGAAGCCTTCTTT. Translating it yields CASSVQVSNTEAFF.